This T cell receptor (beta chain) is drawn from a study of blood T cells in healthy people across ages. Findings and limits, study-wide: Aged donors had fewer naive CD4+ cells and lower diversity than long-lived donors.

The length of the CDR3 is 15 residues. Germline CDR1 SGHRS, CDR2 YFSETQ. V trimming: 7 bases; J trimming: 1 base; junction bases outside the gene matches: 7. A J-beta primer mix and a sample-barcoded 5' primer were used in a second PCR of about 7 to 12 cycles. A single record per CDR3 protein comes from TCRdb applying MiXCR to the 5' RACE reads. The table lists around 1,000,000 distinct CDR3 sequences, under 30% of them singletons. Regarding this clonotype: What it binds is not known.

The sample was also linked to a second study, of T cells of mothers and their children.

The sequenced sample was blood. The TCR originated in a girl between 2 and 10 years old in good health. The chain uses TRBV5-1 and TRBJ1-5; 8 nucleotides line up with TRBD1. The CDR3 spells CASRQGAGSNQPQHF. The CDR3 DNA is TGCGCCAGCCGGCAGGGGGCTGGGAGCAATCAGCCCCAGCATTTT.